These 7 T cell receptor beta chains share one sample of origin, sequenced in a study of T cells after yellow fever vaccination. TCRdb processed the 5' RACE reads anew with MiXCR; each CDR3 protein has one entry. The table lists 300,000 or so distinct CDR3 sequences, approximately 8% of them singletons. The source was CD4+ T cells sorted from PBMCs, collected 5 days after the yellow fever booster vaccination. These TCRs come from a young man who received the YFV17D yellow fever vaccine.

The chain combines TRBV3-1 with TRBJ1-1; a weak D match, TRBD1 (5 bases). This CDR3 is built from 13 residues. Trimming took off 3 bases at V and 10 bases at J, with 15 bases between the two ends. CDR1 and CDR2 (germline): LGHDT, YNNKEL (reference sequence). The CDR3 DNA sequence: TGTGCCAGCAGCCATTTAGAGGGGCAGGGAGCTTTCTTT. It encodes CASSHLEGQGAFF. Supplemented by reference TRBV3-1 and TRBJ1-1, the full variable domain reads DTAVSQTPKYLVTQMGNDKSIKCEQNLGHDTMYWYKQDSKKFLKIMFSYNNKELIINETVPNRFSPKSPDKAHLNLHINSLELGDSAVYFCASSHLEGQGAFFGQGTRLTVV.

The chain uses TRBV19 and TRBJ1-2, with D tentatively TRBD1 (6 bases). V was pared by 10 bases and J by 0 bases, with 9 bases between. CDR3 size: 12 residues. The germline V gene has CDR1 LNHDA and CDR2 SQIVND (reference sequence). CDR3 in DNA: TGTGCCACAGGGGATACTAACTATGGCTACACCTTC. Amino acids: CATGDTNYGYTF. The whole variable domain, remainder taken from reference TRBV19 and TRBJ1-2, is DGGITQSPKYLFRKEGQNVTLSCEQNLNHDAMYWYRQDPGQGLRLIYYSQIVNDFQKGDIAEGYSVSREKKESFPLTVTSAQKNPTAFYLCATGDTNYGYTFGSGTRLTVV.

This clonotype came up a few times. The V and J genes are TRBV10-3 and TRBJ2-7, with TRBD1 matching over 7 bases. CDR3 length: 14 amino acids. V was clipped by 10 bases and J by 2 bases; unmatched bases: 11. Per the germline V gene, CDR1 is ENHRY and CDR2 is SYGVKD. CDR3 DNA sequence: TGTGCCACGAAAACAGGGGTGGGGACCTACGAGCAGTACGTC. Protein sequence: CATKTGVGTYEQYV.

This clonotype came up a few times. This chain links TRBV7-3 with TRBJ2-3; 8 bases align to TRBD1. The CDR3 has 15 amino acids. J was trimmed by 4 bases and V by 4 bases; bases with no gene match: 7. The germline gives CDR1 SGHTA, CDR2 FQGTGA. The CDR3: CASSWQGASADTQYF. The CDR3 DNA reads as TGTGCCAGCAGCTGGCAGGGGGCTAGTGCAGATACGCAGTATTTT.

The chain uses TRBV6-2 or TRBV6-3 and TRBJ2-7, with D perhaps TRBD1 (5 bases). Trimming pared 7 bases from V and 4 bases from J, leaving 11 bases between. The V gene's germline CDR1 is MNHEY and CDR2 SVGEGT. The CDR3 runs to 12 residues. The CDR3 sequence: CASNGHNYEQYV. The CDR3 DNA follows: TGTGCCAGCAACGGACATAATTACGAGCAGTACGTC.

The chain recombines TRBV6-2 or TRBV6-3 with TRBJ1-1; maybe TRBD1 (6 bases). The CDR3 is 15 amino acids. V gave up 7 bases and J gave up 5 bases, with 20 bases separating them. Germline CDR1 reads MNHEY; CDR2 reads SVGEGT. In DNA form, the CDR3 reads TGTGCCAGCACCCGGGGGTATTCAGGGGATACTGAAGCTTTCTTT. This encodes CASTRGYSGDTEAFF.

This clonotype was detected a few times. V usage is TRBV5-1 and J usage is TRBJ1-1; no definite D call. Germline assignment: CDR1 SGHRS and CDR2 YFSETQ. Trimming pared 4 bases from V and 1 base from J, leaving 11 bases between. This CDR3 region has 14 residues. The CDR3 DNA follows: TGCGCCAGCAGCCCCCGACCCTGGAACACTGAAGCTTTCTTT. It encodes CASSPRPWNTEAFF. Complete variable domain (other parts from reference TRBV5-1 and TRBJ1-1): KAGVTQTPRYLIKTRGQQVTLSCSPISGHRSVSWYQQTPGQGLQFLFEYFSETQRNKGNFPGRFSGRQFSNSRSEMNVSTLELGDSALYLCASSPRPWNTEAFFGQGTRLTVV.